These 20 T cell receptor beta chains originate from one sample sequenced in a study of blood T cell repertoires in COVID-19. Sequencing was performed with immunoSEQ multiplex PCR; in TCRdb, only in-frame clones are kept and a portion is missing. The table lists roughly 140,000 clones, 84% of them singletons. Sequenced input: peripheral blood. The receptor source for this set is a human donor in a cohort sampled during active COVID-19.

V is TRBV27 and J is TRBJ1-4; D uncertain. The V and J ends lost 3 bases and 7 bases respectively, with 12 bases between them. The CDR3 runs to 14 residues. Germline V gives CDR1 MNHEY, CDR2 SMNVEV (reference sequence). CDR3 protein: CASSFSEAREKLFF. The CDR3 nucleotides read TGTGCCAGCAGTTTCTCCGAAGCCCGTGAAAAACTGTTTTTT.

The count of this clone is one. The chain links TRBV6-5 to TRBJ1-1; D gene unclear. V lost 3 bases to trimming and J lost 0 bases, with 14 bases between them. There are 16 residues in the CDR3. Germline-derived CDR1 and CDR2 are MNHEY and SVGAGI. This chain's CDR3 is CASSYGGIQMNTEAFF. The CDR3, as DNA: TGTGCCAGCAGTTATGGAGGGATTCAGATGAACACTGAAGCTTTCTTT.

The CDR3 nucleotides read TGTGCCAGCAGTTCCCCGGTGAACACTGAAGCTTTCTTT. It specifies CASSSPVNTEAFF. V gene TRBV6-6 combines with J gene TRBJ1-1; no clear D gene. Trimming removed 4 bases at V and 0 bases at J, with 6 bases between. The CDR3 totals 13 residues. In germline, CDR1 is MNHNY, CDR2 SVGAGI (reference sequence).

The chain links TRBV19 to TRBJ1-1; no definite D call. Germline CDR1 and CDR2: LNHDA and SQIVND (reference sequence). The CDR3 spans 13 residues. Trimming stripped 4 bases from V and 2 bases from J, with 8 bases between. CDR3 nucleotides: TGTGCCAGTAGTACCGGGTCCAACACTGAAGCTTTCTTT. Protein sequence: CASSTGSNTEAFF.

V is TRBV27 and J is TRBJ2-3, with 9 bases fitting TRBD2. Germline-derived CDR1 and CDR2 are MNHEY and SMNVEV (reference sequence). The trim removed 5 bases at V and 2 bases at J, leaving 8 bases unmatched. There are 16 residues in the CDR3. The CDR3 DNA follows: TGTGCCAGCAGTCCCCTTGGCGGGGGGGACACAGATACGCAGTATTTT. This encodes CASSPLGGGDTDTQYF.

The chain combines TRBV3-1 (or the pseudogene TRBV3-2) with TRBJ2-7; D not certain. Deletions cut 4 bases from V and 4 bases from J, with 14 bases between. CDR1 LGHDT and CDR2 YNNKEL come from the germline V gene (reference sequence). This CDR3 comprises 14 residues. The DNA for the CDR3 is TGTGCCAGCAGCCGAGGAGCAGCCATGTACGAGCAGTACTTC. Amino acids: CASSRGAAMYEQYF.

The J gene is TRBJ1-1, the V gene TRBV7-2; D unresolved. V was shortened by 5 bases and J by 2 bases, with 15 bases between the two germline ends. The germline V gene encodes CDR1 SGHTA and CDR2 FQGNSA. The CDR3 is made up of 15 amino acids. This chain's CDR3 is CASSLFGRPNTEAFF. CDR3 in DNA: TGTGCCAGCAGCCTGTTCGGGAGGCCAAACACTGAAGCTTTCTTT. The whole variable domain, filled in from reference TRBV7-2 and TRBJ1-1, reads GAGVSQSPSNKVTEKGKDVELRCDPISGHTALYWYRQSLGQGLEFLIYFQGNSAPDKSGLPSDRFSAERTGGSVSTLTIQRTQQEDSAVYLCASSLFGRPNTEAFFGQGTRLTVV.

The chain couples TRBV19 to TRBJ2-2; 10 nucleotides agree with TRBD1. V was pared by 9 bases and J by 4 bases, with 8 bases of the junction left unmatched. The CDR3 covers 15 residues. Germline lookup yields CDR1 LNHDA and CDR2 SQIVND (reference sequence). Written as DNA, the CDR3 is TGTGCCAGCGCACCCGGACAGGGGGTCACCGGGGAGCTGTTTTTT. This translates into CASAPGQGVTGELFF.

The chain employs TRBV7-3 and TRBJ2-5; 8 positions agree with TRBD2. Germline loops: CDR1 SGHTA, CDR2 FQGTGA. This CDR3 contains 16 residues. J was trimmed by 2 bases and V by 5 bases; bases with no gene match: 10. CDR3 coding DNA: TGTGCCAGCAGCAAGGCGGGGGGCCCTATTCAAGAGACCCAGTACTTC. It is translated as CASSKAGGPIQETQYF.

The genes are TRBV5-5 and TRBJ1-5, with D perhaps TRBD1 (6 bases). The germline V gene encodes CDR1 SGHKS and CDR2 YYEKEE (reference sequence). The CDR3 consists of 16 residues. The V and J ends lost 1 base and 2 bases respectively, with 13 bases between them. The CDR3 DNA is TGTGCCAGCAGCTTGTTTATACAGGGAGGCAATCAGCCCCAGCATTTT. Translating it yields CASSLFIQGGNQPQHF.

The chain is built from TRBV18 and TRBJ1-1; D is possibly TRBD1 (5 bases). Germline loops: CDR1 KGHSH, CDR2 LQKENI. V lost 5 bases and J 1 base, leaving 8 bases between the germline ends. This CDR3 has 13 residues. CDR3: CASSVQENTEAFF. The CDR3 region has the DNA TGTGCCAGCTCAGTACAGGAGAACACTGAAGCTTTCTTT.

J is TRBJ2-5 and V is TRBV10-3; a possible D gene is TRBD2 (5 bases). The germline V and J ends were trimmed by 3 bases and 1 base, with 9 bases remaining between them. The germline V gene encodes CDR1 ENHRY and CDR2 SYGVKD. This CDR3 contains 14 residues. The DNA of the CDR3 is TGTGCCATCAGTGACCCGAGGGTCCAAGAGACCCAGTACTTC. It yields the protein CAISDPRVQETQYF.

In nucleotides, the CDR3 is TGTGCCAGCAGTGAACTAGCGGGGGGCCTAAGGGCAGATACGCAGTATTTT. It codes for CASSELAGGLRADTQYF. The chain recombines TRBV6-1 with TRBJ2-3; TRBD2 aligns across 11 bases. The V segment lost 2 bases and the J segment 4 bases; nucleotides outside the gene matches: 8. The germline V gene has CDR1 MNHNS and CDR2 SASEGT. The CDR3 covers 17 residues.

The chain has TRBV27 and TRBJ1-6, with 10 nucleotides matching TRBD1. CDR3 length equals 14 residues. V dropped 5 bases and J dropped 7; count of bases not matched to a gene: 2. Germline assignment: CDR1 MNHEY and CDR2 SMNVEV (reference sequence). CDR3 protein: CASSAGQGNSPLHF. The DNA for the CDR3 is TGTGCCAGCAGTGCGGGACAGGGGAATTCACCCCTCCACTTT.

V and J are TRBV10-3 and TRBJ1-6, with 9 nucleotides matching TRBD1. V gave up 6 bases and J gave up 14 bases; unmatched junction bases: 5. This CDR3 is built from 12 residues. Germline assignment: CDR1 ENHRY and CDR2 SYGVKD. The CDR3 DNA follows: TGTGCCATCAGGGGGACAGGGACCGCCCTCCACTTT. This codes for CAIRGTGTALHF.

In this sample, this clone turned up a few times. The chain couples TRBV10-3 to TRBJ2-3, with 7 bases aligning to TRBD1. The CDR3 has 13 amino acids. Germline CDR1 and CDR2: ENHRY and SYGVKD. V lost 6 bases and J lost 4; bases outside the gene matches: 4. The CDR3 DNA sequence: TGTGCCATCAGCGCGCAGGGGGCAGATACGCAGTATTTT. It yields the protein CAISAQGADTQYF.

The CDR3 sequence: CASRIIRAAGELFF. The CDR3 DNA reads TGTGCCAGCAGAATCATCCGCGCGGCCGGGGAGCTGTTTTTT. The chain couples TRBV6-5 to TRBJ2-2; D unresolved. Trimming removed 6 bases from V and 6 bases from J, with 14 bases in between. The CDR3 runs 14 residues. CDR1 is MNHEY and CDR2 is SVGAGI in the germline V gene.

The V call is TRBV18, the J call TRBJ2-1; 9 bases fit TRBD2. The germline V gene encodes CDR1 KGHSH and CDR2 LQKENI. The trim removed 7 bases at V and 5 bases at J, leaving 9 bases unmatched. CDR3 length equals 15 residues. The CDR3 protein is CASFDGGGVDNEQFF. Written as DNA, the CDR3 is TGTGCCAGCTTCGACGGCGGGGGGGTGGACAATGAGCAGTTCTTC.

The chain couples TRBV4-1 to TRBJ2-5; 8 bases are shared with TRBD2. Per germline, CDR1 MGHRA and CDR2 YSYEKL. The V gene end was trimmed by 3 bases and the J gene end by 5 bases; junction bases not matched to a gene: 8. This CDR3 is built from 15 residues. CDR3 sequence reads: CASSQKASGGETQYF. The CDR3 coding sequence is TGCGCCAGCAGCCAGAAGGCCTCGGGGGGGGAGACCCAGTACTTC.

This CDR3 is CASSSSGFSFIVQYF. The CDR3 nucleotides read TGTGCCAGCAGCTCCTCGGGTTTTTCGTTCATTGTGCAGTACTTC. The rearrangement links TRBV5-6 to TRBJ2-7; no clear D gene. The CDR3 consists of 15 residues. CDR1 and CDR2 (germline): SGHDT, YYEEEE. Deletions cut 3 bases from V and 9 bases from J, with 22 bases between.